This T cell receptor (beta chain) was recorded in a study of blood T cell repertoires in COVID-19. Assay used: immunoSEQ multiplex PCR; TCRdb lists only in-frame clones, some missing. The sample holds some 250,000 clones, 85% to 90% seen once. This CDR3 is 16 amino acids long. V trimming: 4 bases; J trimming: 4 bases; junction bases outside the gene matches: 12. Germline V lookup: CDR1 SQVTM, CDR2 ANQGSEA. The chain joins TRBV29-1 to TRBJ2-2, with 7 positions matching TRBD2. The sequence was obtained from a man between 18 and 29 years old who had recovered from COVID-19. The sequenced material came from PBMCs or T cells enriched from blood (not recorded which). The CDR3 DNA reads TGCAGCGTTGCTCTATTCGTGGCGGGAGTCACCGGGGAGCTGTTTTTT. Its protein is CSVALFVAGVTGELFF.